The next 4 T cell receptor beta chains were all read from a single sample in a study of cytomegalovirus exposure and HLA in healthy donors (dated by TCRdb to the late 2010s). The library was built by means of the immunoSEQ multiplex PCR assay. The multiplex PCR relied on a mix of 60 forward primers for TCR Vbeta segments and 13 reverse primers for TCR Jbeta segments. In its TCRdb copy, this immuneACCESS table keeps in-frame sequences only and misses some clones. Where compared with another copy, unresolved V genes explain less than half of these, and the others have no known cause. In all, the sample holds roughly 68,000 clones, and about three quarters of those were seen once. The ten largest clonotypes hold about 7.4% of the sample. Input material: PBMCs. All receptors derive from a woman aged 25 to 39 in good health and CMV-seropositive.

V is TRBV11-1 and J is TRBJ2-1, with D tentatively TRBD1 (5 bases). Trimming removed 4 bases from V and 5 bases from J, with 15 bases in between. Germline values: CDR1 SGHAT, CDR2 FQDESV (reference sequence). The CDR3 is 15 amino acids. The chain's CDR3 is CASSSREGADNEQFF. CDR3 coding DNA: TGTGCCAGCAGCTCCAGGGAAGGTGCGGACAATGAGCAGTTCTTC.

The chain is built from TRBV6-1 and TRBJ1-6; 10 positions match TRBD1. The CDR3 spans 15 residues. V trimming: 4 bases; J trimming: 9 bases; junction bases outside the gene matches: 6. CDR1 is MNHNS and CDR2 is SASEGT in the germline V gene. The CDR3 loop is CASSVEGQGFSPLHF. CDR3 nucleotide sequence: TGTGCCAGCAGTGTCGAGGGACAGGGGTTTTCACCCCTCCACTTT.

The chain is built from TRBV15 and TRBJ2-6, with D perhaps TRBD1 (5 bases). This CDR3 region has 16 residues. The V gene's germline CDR1 is LNHNV and CDR2 YYDKDF (reference sequence). With 2 bases removed from V and 4 bases from J, the gap between germline ends came to 12 bases. The DNA of the CDR3 is TGTGCCACCAGCAGACGAGACAGAGCCGGGGCCAACGTCCTGACTTTC. Translating it yields CATSRRDRAGANVLTF.

This clone was recorded only once. V gene TRBV5-4 combines with J gene TRBJ2-1; 7 bases line up with TRBD2. This CDR3 region has 13 residues. The junction had 1 base not matched to a gene; V was cut back by 2 bases and J by 5 bases. Germline V gene lookup returns CDR1 SGHNT and CDR2 YYREEE (reference sequence). CDR3: CASSLAGNNEQFF. The CDR3 nucleotides are TGTGCCAGCAGCTTAGCGGGAAACAATGAGCAGTTCTTC.